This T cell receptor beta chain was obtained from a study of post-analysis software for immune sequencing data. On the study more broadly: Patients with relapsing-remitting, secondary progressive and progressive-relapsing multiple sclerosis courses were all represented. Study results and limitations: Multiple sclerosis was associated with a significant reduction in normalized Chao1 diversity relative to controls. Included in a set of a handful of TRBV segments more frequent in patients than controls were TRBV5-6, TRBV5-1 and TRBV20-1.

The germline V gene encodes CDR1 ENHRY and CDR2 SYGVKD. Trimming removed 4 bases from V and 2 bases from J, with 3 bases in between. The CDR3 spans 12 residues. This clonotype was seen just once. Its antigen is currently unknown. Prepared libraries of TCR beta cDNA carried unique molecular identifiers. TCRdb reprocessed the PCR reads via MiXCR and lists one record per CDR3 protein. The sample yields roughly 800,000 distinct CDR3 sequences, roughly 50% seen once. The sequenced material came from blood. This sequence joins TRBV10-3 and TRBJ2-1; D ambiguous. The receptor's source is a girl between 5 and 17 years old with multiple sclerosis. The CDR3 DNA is TGTGCCATCAGTGGGACCTACAATGAGCAGTTCTTC. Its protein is CAISGTYNEQFF.